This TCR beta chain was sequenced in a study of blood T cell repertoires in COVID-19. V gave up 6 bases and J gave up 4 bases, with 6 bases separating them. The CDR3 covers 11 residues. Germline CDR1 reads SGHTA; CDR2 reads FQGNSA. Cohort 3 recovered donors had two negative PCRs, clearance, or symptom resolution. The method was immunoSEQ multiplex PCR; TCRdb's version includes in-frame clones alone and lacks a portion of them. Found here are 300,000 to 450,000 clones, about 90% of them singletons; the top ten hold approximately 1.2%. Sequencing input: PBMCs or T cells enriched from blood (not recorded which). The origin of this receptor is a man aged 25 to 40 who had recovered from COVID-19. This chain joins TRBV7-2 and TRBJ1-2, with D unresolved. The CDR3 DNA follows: TGTGCCAGCAGTCGAGCCTATGGCTACACCTTC. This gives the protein CASSRAYGYTF.